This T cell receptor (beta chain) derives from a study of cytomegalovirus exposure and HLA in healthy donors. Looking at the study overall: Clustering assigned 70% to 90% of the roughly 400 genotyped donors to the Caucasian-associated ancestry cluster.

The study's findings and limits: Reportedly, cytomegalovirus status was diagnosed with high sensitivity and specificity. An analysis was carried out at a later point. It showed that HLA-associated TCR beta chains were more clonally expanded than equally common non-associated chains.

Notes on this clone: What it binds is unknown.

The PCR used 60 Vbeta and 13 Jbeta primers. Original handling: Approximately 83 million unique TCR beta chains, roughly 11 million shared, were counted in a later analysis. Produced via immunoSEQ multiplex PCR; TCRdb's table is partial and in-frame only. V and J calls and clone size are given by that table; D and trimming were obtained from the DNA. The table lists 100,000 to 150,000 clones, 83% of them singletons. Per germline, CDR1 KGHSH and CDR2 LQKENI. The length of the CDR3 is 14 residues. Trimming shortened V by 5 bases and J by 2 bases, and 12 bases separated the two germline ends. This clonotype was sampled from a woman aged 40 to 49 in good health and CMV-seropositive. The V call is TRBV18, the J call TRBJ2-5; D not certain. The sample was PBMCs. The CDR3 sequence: CASSAGSTQETQYF. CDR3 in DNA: TGTGCCAGCTCAGCCGGGTCAACTCAAGAGACCCAGTACTTC.